A selection of T cell receptor beta chains follows, all from one sample in a study of cytomegalovirus exposure and HLA in healthy donors. The table came from immunoSEQ multiplex PCR; TCRdb's copy has only in-frame clones and leaves some out. The sample records about 95,000 clones, around 70% being singletons. Input material: PBMCs. The receptors shown here come from a man in his sixties in good health and CMV-seronegative. CDR3s include the opening cysteine and the closing phenylalanine or tryptophan. D genes are given only for firm matches. Only part of the rows carry a size: once, few, many, or a class if the clone is expanded.

j_call clone_size d_call v_call cdr3_nt cdr3_aa
TRBJ2-5 once TRBD2 TRBV11-2 TGTGCCAGCAGCTTTGGTGGAGCGGGGGCCCAAGAGACCCAGTACTTC CASSFGGAGAQETQYF
TRBJ2-1 NA TRBD2 TRBV15 TGTGCCACCAGCAGAGATCGGACTAGCGGGGGCCACGGAGAGCAGTTCTTC CATSRDRTSGGHGEQFF
TRBJ2-3 NA NA TRBV7-9 TGTGCCAGCAGTCCACCAGGCCCTAAACAGGGAACGAATACGCAGTATTTT CASSPPGPKQGTNTQYF
TRBJ1-2 NA NA TRBV29-1 TGCAGCGCCACAGGAGCTAACTATGGCTACACCTTC CSATGANYGYTF
TRBJ1-1 NA NA TRBV29-1 TGCAGCGTTCAAACGGTGGAAGCTTTCTTT CSVQTVEAFF
TRBJ1-1 NA TRBD1 TRBV7-2 TGTGCCAGCAGCTTAGTACCCATCGGGACAGGGGGCCAAGCTTTCTTT CASSLVPIGTGGQAFF
TRBJ1-4 NA NA TRBV14 TGTGCCAGCAGCCAAGGGGACTTGACTAATGAAAAACTGTTTTTT CASSQGDLTNEKLFF
TRBJ1-1 few NA TRBV5-1 TGCGCCAGCAGCTTCGAGGCCGGAGAAAAAGCTTTCTTT CASSFEAGEKAFF
TRBJ2-7 once NA TRBV4-2 TGTGCCAGCGCAAAAGGACAGAGCTCCTACGAGCAGTACTTC CASAKGQSSYEQYF
TRBJ1-2 NA NA TRBV6-5 TGTGCCGCCATTTACGGGGAATGGGATGGCTACACCTTC CAAIYGEWDGYTF
TRBJ2-1 NA TRBD2 TRBV7-2 TGTGCCAGCAGCTCCAGGACTAGCGAGGTCAATGAGCAGTTCTTC CASSSRTSEVNEQFF
TRBJ1-4 NA TRBD1 TRBV6-6 TGTGCCAGCGAGGGACAGGGTGTGTCTAATGAAAAACTGTTTTTT CASEGQGVSNEKLFF
TRBJ2-5 NA NA TRBV12-5 TGTGCTAGTGGTTTGATCTTCGGGGTCGGCGAAGAGACCCAGTACTTC CASGLIFGVGEETQYF
TRBJ2-1 NA TRBD2 TRBV27 TGTGCCAGCAGCCCAGGGGCTGGACTAGCGGGAGGGTGGAATGAGCAGTTCTTC CASSPGAGLAGGWNEQFF
TRBJ2-3 few TRBD2 TRBV6-1 TGTGCCAGCAGTGGGACTAGCGGATTCACAGATACGCAGTATTTT CASSGTSGFTDTQYF
TRBJ1-2 NA NA TRBV7-6 TGTGCCAGCAGCTTGACTCAAGGACAGATTAACTATGGCTACACCTTC CASSLTQGQINYGYTF
TRBJ2-3 NA NA TRBV2 TGTGCCAGCAGTGAATGGGCCAGGGCGGGCACAGATACGCAGTATTTT CASSEWARAGTDTQYF
TRBJ2-2 NA NA TRBV4-2 TGTGCCAGCAGCCAAGACCGACCGGGACAAACTTCGAACACCGGGGAGCTGTTTTTT CASSQDRPGQTSNTGELFF
TRBJ1-5 NA NA TRBV19 TGTGCCAGTAGTATCAGGGATGGGTTTCAGCCCCAGCATTTT CASSIRDGFQPQHF
TRBJ2-7 once NA TRBV10-1 TGCGCCAGCAGTGAGCGCCAGGCCCCCTACGAGCAGTACTTC CASSERQAPYEQYF
TRBJ2-7 NA NA TRBV15 TGTGCCACCAGCAGGGACTTACCCTACGAGCAGTACTTC CATSRDLPYEQYF
TRBJ2-2 NA TRBD2 TRBV6-1 TGTGCCAGCAGTGAAGCGAAATATGCGGGGGGTTTCACCGGGGAGCTGTTTTTT CASSEAKYAGGFTGELFF
TRBJ2-1 NA TRBD2 TRBV13 TGTGCCAGCAGCCCAACCCTACAAGCGGGATACAACAATGAGCAGTTCTTC CASSPTLQAGYNNEQFF
TRBJ2-7 once TRBD1 TRBV10-3 TGTGCCGGAGCAGGGGGCGAAGAGCAGTACTTC CAGAGGEEQYF
TRBJ2-7 NA TRBD1 TRBV28 TGTGCCAGCAGCCAACCGGGACAGGGGCCCTACGAGCAGTACTTC CASSQPGQGPYEQYF
TRBJ2-7 once TRBD2 TRBV27 TGTGCCAGCAGGGGGACTAGCGGGAGAAATTTCTCCTACGAGCAGTACTTC CASRGTSGRNFSYEQYF
TRBJ2-5 NA NA TRBV5-4 TGTGCCAGCAGCTTGGCCGGGTTGGTAACCCAGTACTTC CASSLAGLVTQYF
TRBJ1-2 NA TRBD1 TRBV29-1 TGCAGCGTCGGGACAGGGGAGGGGGAGTATGGCTACACCTTC CSVGTGEGEYGYTF
TRBJ2-3 NA NA TRBV7-2 TGTGCCAGCAGCTTAGAGAACCGGGGAACAGATACGCAGTATTTT CASSLENRGTDTQYF
TRBJ1-5 NA NA TRBV6-1 TGTGCCAGCAGCGAAACAACAGGGTGGCCCCAGCATTTT CASSETTGWPQHF
TRBJ2-7 NA NA TRBV6-5 TGTGCCAGCAGTGAAGCGCAGGGGAACGAGCAGTACTTC CASSEAQGNEQYF
TRBJ2-7 NA TRBD1 TRBV2 TGTGCCAGCCGAGACAGGGTCTCCTACGAGCAGTACTTC CASRDRVSYEQYF
TRBJ2-1 NA NA TRBV4-2 TGTGCCAGCAGCCAGGGGGGAGGCAGGGGGGCCAGGGAGCAGTTCTTC CASSQGGGRGAREQFF
TRBJ2-5 NA TRBD2 TRBV19 TGTGCCAGTAGTATAGCCCAGGGAGGGAAACAAGAGACCCAGTACTTC CASSIAQGGKQETQYF
TRBJ2-7 few TRBD1 TRBV4-3 TGCGCCAGCAGCCACTACGGGACAGGTAAAACCTACGAGCAGTACTTC CASSHYGTGKTYEQYF
TRBJ2-7 NA NA TRBV19 TGTGCCAGTAGTCTTACCAACAGGAAAAACTACGAGCAGTACTTC CASSLTNRKNYEQYF
TRBJ2-2 NA TRBD2 TRBV19 TGTGCCAGTAGTATATGGTTAGCGGGGGTTACCGGGGAGCTGTTTTTT CASSIWLAGVTGELFF
TRBJ2-7 NA TRBD2 TRBV4-1 TGCGCCAGCAGCCAAGTTGTGGGGACTAGCGGGAGTCCCTACGAGCAGTACTTC CASSQVVGTSGSPYEQYF
TRBJ2-5 NA NA TRBV15 TGTGCCACCAGCAGAGACAGGGCCAAAGAGACCCAGTACTTC CATSRDRAKETQYF
TRBJ2-2 NA NA TRBV5-1 TGCGCCAGCAGCGAGAGGGGACACTCGAACACCGGGGAGCTGTTTTTT CASSERGHSNTGELFF
TRBJ1-1 NA NA TRBV11-2 TGTGCCAGCAGCTTCGGGGACACAGCGAACACTGAAGCTTTCTTT CASSFGDTANTEAFF
TRBJ2-7 NA NA TRBV20-1 TGCAGTGCTAGCGGGTCCTACGAGCAGTACTTC CSASGSYEQYF
TRBJ1-6 NA TRBD1 TRBV7-9 TGTGCCAGCAGCTTAAGTTTGAGACAGGGGAATAATTCACCCCTCCACTTT CASSLSLRQGNNSPLHF
TRBJ2-7 NA NA TRBV28 TGTGCCAGCAGCGGGACCTACGAGCAGTACTTC CASSGTYEQYF
TRBJ1-5 NA NA TRBV19 TGTGCCAGTAGCTTCTTAAATCAGCCCCAGCATTTT CASSFLNQPQHF
TRBJ2-1 NA TRBD2 TRBV5-1 TGCGCCAGCAGCTTGGATCTAGCGGTCAATGAGCAGTTCTTC CASSLDLAVNEQFF
TRBJ2-1 NA TRBD1 TRBV19 TGTGCCAGTAGTCAGACAGGGCCCGACGGTGAGCAGTTCTTC CASSQTGPDGEQFF
TRBJ2-2 NA TRBD2 TRBV27 TGTGCCAGCGACCAGCGGGGGAACACCGGGGAGCTGTTTTTT CASDQRGNTGELFF
TRBJ2-3 NA TRBD2 TRBV2 TGTGCCAGCAGCCAGACCTTAGCGGGGGGGACCACAGATACGCAGTATTTT CASSQTLAGGTTDTQYF
TRBJ1-1 NA NA TRBV6-1 TGTGCCAGCAGTTCTTATTTGAACACTGAAGCTTTCTTT CASSSYLNTEAFF
TRBJ2-1 NA NA TRBV19 TGTGCCAGTAGTATAAAGGCGGGGCACAACAATGAGCAGTTCTTC CASSIKAGHNNEQFF
TRBJ1-2 NA TRBD1 TRBV28 TGTGCCAGCACATCCGGGACAGGGTACGGCTACACCTTC CASTSGTGYGYTF